This T cell receptor beta chain was identified in a study of PD-L1 blockade in urothelial cancer. Study at large: Analyses were performed on blood at 3 weeks after treatment start (the second dose) and at 6 weeks. Researchers found blood samples held a median of approximately 150,000 T cells.

This table comes from immunoSEQ multiplex PCR, and its TCRdb copy is limited to in-frame clones, with some not included. The sample consists of some 54,000 clones, approximately 87% of them appearing once. With 5 bases removed from V and 3 bases from J, the gap between germline ends came to 14 bases. Germline-derived CDR1 and CDR2 are MNHEY and SVGAGI. The CDR3 extends over 15 amino acids. The sequence came from a man aged 40-55 years with urothelial cancer. The sample in question was PBMCs, obtained around atezolizumab (anti-PD-L1) treatment. The chain is built from TRBV6-5 and TRBJ1-5; perhaps TRBD1 as D (6 bases). CDR3 loop: CASSADWDNNQPQHF. The CDR3 DNA sequence: TGTGCCAGCAGTGCCGATTGGGACAACAATCAGCCCCAGCATTTT.